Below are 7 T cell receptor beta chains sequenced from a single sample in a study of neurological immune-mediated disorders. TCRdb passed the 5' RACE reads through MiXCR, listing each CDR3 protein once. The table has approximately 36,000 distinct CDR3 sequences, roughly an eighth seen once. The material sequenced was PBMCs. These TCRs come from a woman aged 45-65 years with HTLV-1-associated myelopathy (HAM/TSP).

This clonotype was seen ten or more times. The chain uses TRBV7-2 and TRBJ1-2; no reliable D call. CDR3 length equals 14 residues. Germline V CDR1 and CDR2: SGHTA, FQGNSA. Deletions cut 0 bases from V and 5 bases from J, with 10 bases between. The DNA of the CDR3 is TGTGCCAGCAGCTTAGCGCCGTGGGATTATGGCTACACCTTC. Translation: CASSLAPWDYGYTF.

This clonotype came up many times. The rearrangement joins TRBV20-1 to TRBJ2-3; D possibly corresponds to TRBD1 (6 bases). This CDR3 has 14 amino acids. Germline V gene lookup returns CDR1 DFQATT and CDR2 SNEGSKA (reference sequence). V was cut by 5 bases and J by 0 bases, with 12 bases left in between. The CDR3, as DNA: TGCAGTGCTCCTGTGGGGGCGAGCACAGATACGCAGTATTTT. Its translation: CSAPVGASTDTQYF.

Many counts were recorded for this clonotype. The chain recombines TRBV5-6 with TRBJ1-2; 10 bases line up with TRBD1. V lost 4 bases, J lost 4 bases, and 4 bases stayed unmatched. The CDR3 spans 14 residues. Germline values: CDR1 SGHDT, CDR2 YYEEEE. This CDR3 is CASSMGQGTYGYTF. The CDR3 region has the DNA TGTGCCAGCAGCATGGGACAGGGGACCTATGGCTACACCTTC.

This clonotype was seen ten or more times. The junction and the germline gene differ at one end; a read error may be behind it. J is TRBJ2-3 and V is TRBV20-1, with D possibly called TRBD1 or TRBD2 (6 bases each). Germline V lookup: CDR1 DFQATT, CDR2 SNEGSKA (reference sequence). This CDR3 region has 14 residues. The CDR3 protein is CWPWGATGTDTQYF. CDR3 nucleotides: TGTTGGCCCTGGGGGGCTACTGGCACAGATACGCAGTATTTT.

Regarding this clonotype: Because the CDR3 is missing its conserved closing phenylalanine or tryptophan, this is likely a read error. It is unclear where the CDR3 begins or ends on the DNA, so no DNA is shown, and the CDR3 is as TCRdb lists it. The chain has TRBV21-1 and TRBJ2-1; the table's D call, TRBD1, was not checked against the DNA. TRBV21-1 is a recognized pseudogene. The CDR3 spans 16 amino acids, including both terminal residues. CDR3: CASSKGGQGGADEQFI.

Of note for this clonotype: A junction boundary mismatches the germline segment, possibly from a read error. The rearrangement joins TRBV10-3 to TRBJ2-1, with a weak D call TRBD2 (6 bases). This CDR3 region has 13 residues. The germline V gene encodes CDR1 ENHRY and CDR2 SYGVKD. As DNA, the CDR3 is TGTGCCATCAGTGTCAGGGAGGAAAATGAGCAATTCTTC. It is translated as CAISVREENEQFF.

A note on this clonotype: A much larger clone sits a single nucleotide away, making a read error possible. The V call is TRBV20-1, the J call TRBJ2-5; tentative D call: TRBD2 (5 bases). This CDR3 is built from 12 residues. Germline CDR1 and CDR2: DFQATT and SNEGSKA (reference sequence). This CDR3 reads CRASAGQETQYF. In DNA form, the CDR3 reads TGCAGAGCTAGTGCGGGCCAAGAGACCCAGTACTTC.